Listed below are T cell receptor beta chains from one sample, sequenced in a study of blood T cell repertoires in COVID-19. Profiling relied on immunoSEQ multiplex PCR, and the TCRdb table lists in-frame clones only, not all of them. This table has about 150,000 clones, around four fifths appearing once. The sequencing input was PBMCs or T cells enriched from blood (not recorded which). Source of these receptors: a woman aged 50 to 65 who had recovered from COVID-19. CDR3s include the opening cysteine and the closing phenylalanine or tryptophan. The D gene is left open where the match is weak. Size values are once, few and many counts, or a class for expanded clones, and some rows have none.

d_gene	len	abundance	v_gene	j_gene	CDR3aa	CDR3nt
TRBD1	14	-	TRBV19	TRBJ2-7	CASSAGTGDYEQYF	TGTGCCAGTAGCGCGGGGACAGGGGACTACGAGCAGTACTTC
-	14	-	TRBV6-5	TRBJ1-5	CASRLGGMGQPQHF	TGTGCCAGCAGGCTGGGGGGGATGGGTCAGCCCCAGCATTTT
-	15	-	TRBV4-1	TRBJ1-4	CASSPRDNYNEKLFF	TGCGCCAGCAGCCCCCGGGACAACTATAATGAAAAACTGTTTTTT
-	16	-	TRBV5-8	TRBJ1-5	CASSLQGAFGNQPQHF	TGTGCCAGCAGCTTACAGGGAGCCTTTGGCAATCAGCCCCAGCATTTT
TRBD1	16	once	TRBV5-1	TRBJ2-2	CASSLDGQGGSGELFF	TGCGCCAGCAGCTTGGATGGACAGGGGGGATCCGGGGAGCTGTTTTTT
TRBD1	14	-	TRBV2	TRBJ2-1	CASSRYGTVEEQFF	TGTGCCAGCAGTAGATACGGGACAGTCGAGGAGCAGTTCTTC
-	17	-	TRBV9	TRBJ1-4	CASSARGGPWAHEKLFF	TGTGCCAGCAGCGCCCGGGGGGGACCTTGGGCCCATGAAAAACTGTTTTTT
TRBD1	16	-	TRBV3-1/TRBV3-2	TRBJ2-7	CASSVDPGQALYEQYF	TGTGCCAGCAGCGTCGACCCGGGACAGGCCTTATACGAGCAGTACTTC
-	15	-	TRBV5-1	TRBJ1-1	CASSWNPTVNTEAFF	TGCGCCAGCAGCTGGAATCCCACAGTGAACACTGAAGCTTTCTTT
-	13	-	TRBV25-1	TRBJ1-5	CASSAGSNQPQHF	TGTGCCAGCAGTGCCGGTAGCAATCAGCCCCAGCATTTT
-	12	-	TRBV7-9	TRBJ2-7	CASSPVADEQYF	TGTGCCAGCAGCCCGGTTGCGGACGAGCAGTACTTC
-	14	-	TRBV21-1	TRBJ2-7	CASTPGQGPYEQYF	TGTGCCAGCACCCCGGGACAGGGGCCCTACGAGCAGTACTTC
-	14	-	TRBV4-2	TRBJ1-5	CASSQDSADQPQHF	TGTGCCAGCAGCCAAGACTCCGCAGATCAGCCCCAGCATTTT
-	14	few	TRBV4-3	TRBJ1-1	CASSQTHLNTEAFF	TGCGCCAGCAGCCAAACCCACCTAAACACTGAAGCTTTCTTT
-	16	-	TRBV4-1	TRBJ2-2	CASSQDWGLNTGELFF	TGCGCCAGCAGCCAAGATTGGGGACTTAACACCGGGGAGCTGTTTTTT
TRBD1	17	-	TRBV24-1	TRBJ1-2	CATSDPNGDRGNYGYTF	TGTGCCACCAGTGATCCCAACGGGGACAGGGGGAACTATGGCTACACCTTC
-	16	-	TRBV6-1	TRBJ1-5	CASSVAPRVLHQPQHF	TGTGCCAGCAGTGTAGCCCCCCGGGTCCTCCATCAGCCCCAGCATTTT
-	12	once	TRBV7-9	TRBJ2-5	CASSFKKETQYF	TGTGCCAGCAGCTTTAAAAAAGAGACCCAGTACTTC
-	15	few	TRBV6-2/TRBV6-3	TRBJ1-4	CASSYLYPTNEKLFF	TGTGCCAGCAGTTACCTCTACCCAACTAATGAAAAACTGTTTTTT
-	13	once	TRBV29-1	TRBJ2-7	CSVAGVLSYEQYF	TGCAGCGTTGCAGGGGTCTTGTCCTACGAGCAGTACTTC
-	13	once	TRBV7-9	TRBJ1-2	CASSFSGDYGYTF	TGTGCCAGCAGCTTTTCAGGGGACTATGGCTACACCTTC
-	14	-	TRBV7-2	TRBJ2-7	CASSLGGGGYEQYF	TGTGCCAGCAGCTTAGGAGGGGGGGGCTACGAGCAGTACTTC
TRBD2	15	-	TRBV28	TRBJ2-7	CASSLRTSGTYEQYF	TGTGCCAGCAGTTTACGGACTAGCGGGACCTACGAGCAGTACTTC
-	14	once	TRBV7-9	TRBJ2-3	CASSRLGSTDTQYF	TGTGCCAGCAGCCGCCTAGGCAGTACAGATACGCAGTATTTT
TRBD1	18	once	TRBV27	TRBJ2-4	CASSSRTGGGISKNIQYF	TGTGCCAGCAGTTCCCGGACAGGGGGCGGGATATCCAAAAACATTCAGTACTTC
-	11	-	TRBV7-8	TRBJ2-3	CASSFRNTQYF	TGTGCCAGCAGCTTTAGAAATACGCAGTATTTT
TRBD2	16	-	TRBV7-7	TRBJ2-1	CASSSGLAGGYNEQFF	TGTGCTAGCAGCTCCGGACTAGCGGGAGGGTACAATGAGCAGTTCTTC
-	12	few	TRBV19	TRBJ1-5	CASSLRGQPQHF	TGTGCCAGTAGTCTCAGGGGTCAGCCCCAGCATTTT
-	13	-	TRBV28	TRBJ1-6	CASRPTGDSPLHF	TGTGCCAGCAGGCCTACGGGGGACTCACCCCTCCACTTT
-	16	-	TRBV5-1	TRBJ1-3	CASSLSGSFSGNTIYF	TGCGCCAGCAGCTTGTCGGGGTCCTTCTCTGGAAACACCATATATTTT
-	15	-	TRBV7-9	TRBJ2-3	CASSLAGVVTDTQYF	TGTGCCAGCAGCTTAGCGGGAGTGGTGACAGATACGCAGTATTTT